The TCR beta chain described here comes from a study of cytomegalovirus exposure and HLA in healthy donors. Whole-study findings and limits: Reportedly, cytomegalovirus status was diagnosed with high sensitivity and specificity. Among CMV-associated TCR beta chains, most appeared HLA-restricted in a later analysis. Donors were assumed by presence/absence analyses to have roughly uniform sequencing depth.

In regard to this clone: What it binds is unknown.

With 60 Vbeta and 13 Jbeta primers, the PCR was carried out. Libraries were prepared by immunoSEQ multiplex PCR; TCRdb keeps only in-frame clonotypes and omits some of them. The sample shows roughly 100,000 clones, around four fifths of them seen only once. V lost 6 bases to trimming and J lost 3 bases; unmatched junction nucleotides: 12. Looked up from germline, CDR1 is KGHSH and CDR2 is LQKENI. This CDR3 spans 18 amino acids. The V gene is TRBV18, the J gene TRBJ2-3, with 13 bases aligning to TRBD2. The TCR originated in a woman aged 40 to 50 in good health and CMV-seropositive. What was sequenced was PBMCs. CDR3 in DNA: TGTGCCAGCTCCCCCGGACTAGCGGGAGATCTTTTGACAGATACGCAGTATTTT. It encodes CASSPGLAGDLLTDTQYF.